Each of the 9 T cell receptor beta chains below was sequenced from the same sample in a study of cytomegalovirus exposure and HLA in healthy donors. In the PCR, 60 Vbeta and 13 Jbeta primers were used. TCRdb keeps only in-frame clones here, not all; method: immunoSEQ multiplex PCR. This sample yields about 180,000 clones, of which roughly 79% are seen a single time; almost 6.5% belongs to the top ten. Material for sequencing was PBMCs. Receptor source: a man aged 35 to 55 in good health and CMV-seropositive.

The V gene is TRBV18, the J gene TRBJ2-2; possible D gene TRBD2, 6 bases. The V end lost 3 bases, the J end lost 5 bases, and 19 bases lay between the germline ends. The CDR3 consists of 17 residues. Germline assignment: CDR1 KGHSH and CDR2 LQKENI. The CDR3 DNA reads as TGTGCCAGCTCACCTTCATCCGGACTACTAAAAACCGGGGAGCTGTTTTTT. This gives the protein CASSPSSGLLKTGELFF.

The V call is TRBV11-2, the J call TRBJ2-3; 10 bases match TRBD2. CDR1 is SGHAT and CDR2 is FQNNGV in the germline V gene. The CDR3 totals 16 residues. Trimming at V came to 4 bases and at J to 6 bases, leaving 10 bases not matched to a gene. The CDR3 is CASSSNRLAGGDTQYF. As DNA, the CDR3 is TGTGCCAGCAGCTCAAACCGCTTAGCGGGAGGCGATACGCAGTATTTT.

The chain links TRBV27 to TRBJ1-5, with D tentatively TRBD1 (6 bases). From germline, CDR1 is MNHEY and CDR2 SMNVEV (reference sequence). Trimming removed 3 bases from V and 6 bases from J, with 24 bases in between. The length of the CDR3 is 18 residues. CDR3 sequence: CASSFWFSTRGGGQPQHF. CDR3 sequence (DNA): TGTGCCAGCAGTTTCTGGTTTTCGACCCGGGGGGGCGGTCAGCCCCAGCATTTT.

For this clone: The junction departs from germline at one end; a sequencing error may be responsible. Written as DNA, the CDR3 is TGTGCCAGCAGTTCCCTTGACAGCCGACAGGGTTCTCACTTC. Translated, it gives CASSSLDSRQGSHF. The chain employs TRBV28 and TRBJ2-5; TRBD1 matches 7 bases. This CDR3 has 14 amino acids. Germline V CDR1 and CDR2: MDHEN, SYDVKM.

The chain uses TRBV11-3 and TRBJ2-7, with TRBD2 matching 7 bases. Trimming cost V 4 bases and J 0 bases; bases outside gene matches: 9. Germline V gene sequence: CDR1 SGHNT, CDR2 YENEEA. CDR3 length equals 16 residues. The CDR3 region is CASSSPAGARSYEQYF. DNA for the CDR3: TGTGCCAGCAGCTCTCCCGCGGGAGCCCGCTCCTACGAGCAGTACTTC.

Worth noting for this clone: A junction boundary mismatches the germline segment, possibly from a read error. The chain is built from TRBV9 and TRBJ2-6; tentative D call: TRBD1 (5 bases). Per the germline V gene, CDR1 is SGDLS and CDR2 is YYNGEE. The CDR3 length is 15 residues. In DNA form, the CDR3 reads TGTGCCAGCAGCATACAGGTCTCTGGGGCCAACGGCCTGACTTTC. It yields the protein CASSIQVSGANGLTF.

V is TRBV6-1 and J is TRBJ2-2, with TRBD1 matching over 8 bases. Trimming removed 6 bases from V and 1 base from J; junction bases left unmatched: 4. Per germline, CDR1 MNHNS and CDR2 SASEGT. CDR3 length equals 15 residues. The CDR3 here is CASSVGTGNTGELFF. CDR3 DNA sequence: TGTGCCAGCAGCGTCGGGACAGGGAACACCGGGGAGCTGTTTTTT.

This clone was found once. V and J are TRBV28 and TRBJ1-4; D uncertain. The CDR3 is 13 residues long. V lost 10 bases and J lost 3, with 12 bases in between. Germline V gene data show CDR1 as MDHEN and CDR2 as SYDVKM. The CDR3 protein is CATLRAANEKLFF. CDR3 nucleotide sequence: TGTGCCACCCTGAGGGCAGCTAATGAAAAACTGTTTTTT.

The chain couples TRBV6-6 to TRBJ1-5; D call uncertain. Germline V lookup: CDR1 MNHNY, CDR2 SVGAGI (reference sequence). Trimming took off 7 bases at V and 7 bases at J, with 14 bases between the two ends. CDR3 length: 13 amino acids. CDR3 amino acids: CASNGQTKQPQHF. The CDR3 DNA reads TGTGCCAGCAATGGGCAAACCAAGCAGCCCCAGCATTTT.